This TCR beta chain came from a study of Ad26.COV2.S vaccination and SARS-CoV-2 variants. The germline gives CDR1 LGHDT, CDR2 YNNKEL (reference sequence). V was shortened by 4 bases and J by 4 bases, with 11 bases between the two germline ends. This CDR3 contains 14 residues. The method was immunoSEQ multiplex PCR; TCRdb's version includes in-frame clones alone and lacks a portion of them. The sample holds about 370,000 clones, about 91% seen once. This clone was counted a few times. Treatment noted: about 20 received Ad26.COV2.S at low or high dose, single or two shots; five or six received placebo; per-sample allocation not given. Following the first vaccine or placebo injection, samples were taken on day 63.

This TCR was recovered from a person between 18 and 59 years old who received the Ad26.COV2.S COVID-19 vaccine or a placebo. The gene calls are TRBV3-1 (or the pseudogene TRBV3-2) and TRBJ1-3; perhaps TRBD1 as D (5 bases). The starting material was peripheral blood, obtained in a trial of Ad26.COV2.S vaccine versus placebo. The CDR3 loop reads CASSLQGWGNTIYF. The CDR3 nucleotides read TGTGCCAGCAGCCTCCAGGGCTGGGGAAACACCATATATTTT.